This T cell receptor beta chain is drawn from a study of cytomegalovirus exposure and HLA in healthy donors. Study-wide context: A prior study identified 120 million or so unique TCR beta sequences from about 180 million T cells. Whole-study results and caveats: Prior analysis indicated that the majority of TCR beta V segments exhibited productivity approximately 87% or approximately 30% of the time.

The PCR ran on 60 Vbeta and 13 Jbeta primers. Using immunoSEQ multiplex PCR, the repertoire was profiled, and TCRdb retains in-frame clones only, with some absent. The data contain about 100,000 clones, more than 70% of them singletons. This clone was seen only once. The antigen remains unidentified. Germline CDR1 is MDHEN and CDR2 is SYDVKM. V was clipped by 6 bases and J by 1 base; unmatched bases: 5. The CDR3 length is 15 residues. Donors counted as nominally healthy when sampled, yet unrecorded immune exposures were likely. The V call is TRBV28, the J call TRBJ2-3, with 9 positions matching TRBD2. Sample: PBMCs. The sequence came from a woman in her sixties or seventies in good health and CMV-seropositive. The CDR3 loop is CASRLAGEGTDTQYF. CDR3 sequence (DNA): TGTGCCAGCAGATTAGCGGGAGAGGGCACAGATACGCAGTATTTT.